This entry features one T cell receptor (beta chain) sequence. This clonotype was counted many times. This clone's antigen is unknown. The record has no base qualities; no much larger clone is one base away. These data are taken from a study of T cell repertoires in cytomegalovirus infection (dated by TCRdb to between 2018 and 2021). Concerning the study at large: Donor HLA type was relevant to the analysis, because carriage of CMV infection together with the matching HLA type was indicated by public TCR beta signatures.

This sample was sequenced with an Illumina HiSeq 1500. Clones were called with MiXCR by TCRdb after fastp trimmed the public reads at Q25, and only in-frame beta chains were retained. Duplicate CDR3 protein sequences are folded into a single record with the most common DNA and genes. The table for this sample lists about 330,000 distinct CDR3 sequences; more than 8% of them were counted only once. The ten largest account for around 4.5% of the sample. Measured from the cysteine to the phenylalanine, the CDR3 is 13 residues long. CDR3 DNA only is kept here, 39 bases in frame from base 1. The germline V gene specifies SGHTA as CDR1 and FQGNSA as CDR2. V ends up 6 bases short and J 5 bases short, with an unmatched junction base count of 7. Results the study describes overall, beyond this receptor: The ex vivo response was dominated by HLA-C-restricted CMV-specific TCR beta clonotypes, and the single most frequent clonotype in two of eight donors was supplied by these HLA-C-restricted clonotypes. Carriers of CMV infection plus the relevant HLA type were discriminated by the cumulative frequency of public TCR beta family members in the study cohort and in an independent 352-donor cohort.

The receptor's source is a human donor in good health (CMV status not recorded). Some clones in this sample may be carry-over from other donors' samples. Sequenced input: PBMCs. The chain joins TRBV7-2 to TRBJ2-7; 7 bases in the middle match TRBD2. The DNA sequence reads TGTGCCAGCAGATGGACTAGAATACACGAGCAGTACTTC. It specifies CASRWTRIHEQYF. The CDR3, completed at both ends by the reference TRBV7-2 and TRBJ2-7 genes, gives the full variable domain GAGVSQSPSNKVTEKGKDVELRCDPISGHTALYWYRQSLGQGLEFLIYFQGNSAPDKSGLPSDRFSAERTGGSVSTLTIQRTQQEDSAVYLCASRWTRIHEQYFGPGTRLTVT.